The clone carrying this TCR beta chain was observed a handful of times. This sample was taken from a study of T-cell memory formation after mild COVID-19. TCRdb re-called the 5' RACE reads through MiXCR, storing one row per CDR3 protein. In the table there are 190,000 or so distinct CDR3 sequences, 20% to 25% of which are singletons. V lost 0 bases, J lost 0 bases, and 8 bases lay in between. Germline V lookup: CDR1 LGHNA, CDR2 YSLEER. This CDR3 has 15 residues. Specimen: PBMCs or a T cell subset sorted from them (not recorded which). V is TRBV4-3 and J is TRBJ1-1; D gene uncertain. The TCR was taken from an adult woman who had mild COVID-19 (a few samples of this study predate the infection). Cell type and time point are not known. CDR3 protein: CASSQDWSVNTEAFF. CDR3 bases: TGCGCCAGCAGCCAAGATTGGTCAGTGAACACTGAAGCTTTCTTT.